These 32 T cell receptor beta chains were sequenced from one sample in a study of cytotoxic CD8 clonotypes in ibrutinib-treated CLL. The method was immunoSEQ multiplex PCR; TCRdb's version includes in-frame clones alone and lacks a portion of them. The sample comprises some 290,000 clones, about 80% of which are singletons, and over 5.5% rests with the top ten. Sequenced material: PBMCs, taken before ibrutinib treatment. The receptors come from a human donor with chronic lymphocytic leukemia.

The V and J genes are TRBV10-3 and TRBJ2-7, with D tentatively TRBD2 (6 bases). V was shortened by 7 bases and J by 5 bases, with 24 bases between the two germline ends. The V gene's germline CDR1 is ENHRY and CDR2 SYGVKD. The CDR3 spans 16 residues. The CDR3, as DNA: TGTGCCATCAAAACATCCCCCGGGCTGGGAGGCGACGAGCAGTACTTC. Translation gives CAIKTSPGLGGDEQYF.

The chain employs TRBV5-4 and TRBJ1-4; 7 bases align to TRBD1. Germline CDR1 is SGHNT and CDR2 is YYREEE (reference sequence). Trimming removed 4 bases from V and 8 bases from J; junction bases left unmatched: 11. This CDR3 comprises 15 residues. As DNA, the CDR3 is TGTGCCAGCAGCCCGAGACAGGGACTGAAAGAAAAACTGTTTTTT. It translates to CASSPRQGLKEKLFF.

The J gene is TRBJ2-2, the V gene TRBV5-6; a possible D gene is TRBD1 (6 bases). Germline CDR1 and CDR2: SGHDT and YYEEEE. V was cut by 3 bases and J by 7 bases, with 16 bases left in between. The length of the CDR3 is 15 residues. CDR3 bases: TGTGCCAGCAGCTCCGGCCCAGGGGCGAACGGGGAGCTGTTTTTT. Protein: CASSSGPGANGELFF.

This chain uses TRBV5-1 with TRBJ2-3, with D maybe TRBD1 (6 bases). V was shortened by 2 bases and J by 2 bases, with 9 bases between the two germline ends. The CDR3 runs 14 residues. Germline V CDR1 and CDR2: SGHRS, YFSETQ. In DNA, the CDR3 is TGCGCCAGCAGCTTCAGGGGAGACACAGATACGCAGTATTTT. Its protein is CASSFRGDTDTQYF.

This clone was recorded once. In DNA, the CDR3 is TGCAGCGTGGCAGGGACTATGGGGCACACCGGGGAGCTGTTTTTT. Encoded protein: CSVAGTMGHTGELFF. The chain employs TRBV29-1 and TRBJ2-2; 7 bases are a match to TRBD2. The V gene's germline CDR1 is SQVTM and CDR2 ANQGSEA. The CDR3 length is 15 residues. J gave up 3 bases and V 6 bases, and 10 bases lay outside the gene matches.

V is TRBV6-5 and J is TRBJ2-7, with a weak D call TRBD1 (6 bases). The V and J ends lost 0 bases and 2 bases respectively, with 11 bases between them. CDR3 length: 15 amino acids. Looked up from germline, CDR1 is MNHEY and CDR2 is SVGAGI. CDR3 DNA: TGTGCCAGCAGTTACTCGGGGGCTTCTGCCTACGAGCAGTACTTC. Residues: CASSYSGASAYEQYF.

The CDR3 region has the DNA TGTGCCTGGAGGCCCTCCCAAGATAATGAGCAGTTCTTC. As protein: CAWRPSQDNEQFF. This rearrangement joins TRBV30 to TRBJ2-1; D not resolved. The V end lost 3 bases, the J end lost 7 bases, and 13 bases lay between the germline ends. The CDR3 is 13 amino acids. Germline CDR1 is GTSNPN and CDR2 is SVGIG (reference sequence).

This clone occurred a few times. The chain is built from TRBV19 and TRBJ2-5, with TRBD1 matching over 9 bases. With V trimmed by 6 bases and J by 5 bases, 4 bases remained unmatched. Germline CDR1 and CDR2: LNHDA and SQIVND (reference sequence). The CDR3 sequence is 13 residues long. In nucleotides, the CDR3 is TGTGCCAGTAGGAACAGGGGGCAGGAGACCCAGTACTTC. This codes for CASRNRGQETQYF.

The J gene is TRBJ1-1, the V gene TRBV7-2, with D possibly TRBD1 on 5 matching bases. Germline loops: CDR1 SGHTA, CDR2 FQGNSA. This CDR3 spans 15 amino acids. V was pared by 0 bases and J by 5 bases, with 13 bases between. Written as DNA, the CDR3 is TGTGCCAGCAGCTTAGCTGGGACCTTAGGGACTGAAGCTTTCTTT. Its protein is CASSLAGTLGTEAFF.

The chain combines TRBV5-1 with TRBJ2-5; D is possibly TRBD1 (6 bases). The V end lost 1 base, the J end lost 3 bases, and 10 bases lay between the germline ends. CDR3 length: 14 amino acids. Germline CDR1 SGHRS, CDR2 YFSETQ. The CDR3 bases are TGCGCCAGCAGCTTGCTCCCAGGGGAAGAGACCCAGTACTTC. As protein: CASSLLPGEETQYF.

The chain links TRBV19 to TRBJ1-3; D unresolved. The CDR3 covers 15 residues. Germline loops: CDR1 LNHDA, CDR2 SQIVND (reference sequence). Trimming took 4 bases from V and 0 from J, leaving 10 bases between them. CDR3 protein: CASSNTGDSGNTIYF. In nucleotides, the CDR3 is TGTGCCAGTAGTAATACCGGAGACTCTGGAAACACCATATATTTT.

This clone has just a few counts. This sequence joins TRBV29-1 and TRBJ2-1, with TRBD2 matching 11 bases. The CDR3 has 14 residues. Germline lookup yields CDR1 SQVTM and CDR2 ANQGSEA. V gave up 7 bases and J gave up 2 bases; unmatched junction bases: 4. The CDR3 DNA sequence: TGCAGCGCCGATAGCGGGAGGGCCTACAATGAGCAGTTCTTC. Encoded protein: CSADSGRAYNEQFF.

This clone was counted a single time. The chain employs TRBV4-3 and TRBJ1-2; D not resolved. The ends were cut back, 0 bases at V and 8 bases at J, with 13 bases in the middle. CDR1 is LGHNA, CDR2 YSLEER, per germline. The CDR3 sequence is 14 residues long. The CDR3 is CASSQDRRELGYTF. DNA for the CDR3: TGCGCCAGCAGCCAAGATAGAAGGGAGTTGGGCTACACCTTC.

DNA for the CDR3: TGTGCCAGCAGCCATAAGACAGATATCTACGAGCAGTACTTC. Protein sequence: CASSHKTDIYEQYF. The chain uses TRBV7-9 and TRBJ2-7; a weak D match, TRBD1 (5 bases). In germline, CDR1 is SEHNR, CDR2 FQNEAQ (reference sequence). V lost 5 bases and J 3 bases, leaving 14 bases between the germline ends. The CDR3 has 14 residues. The complete variable domain, with remaining parts taken from reference TRBV7-9 and TRBJ2-7, reads DTGVSQNPRHKITKRGQNVTFRCDPISEHNRLYWYRQTLGQGPEFLTYFQNEAQLEKSRLLSDRFSAERPKGSFSTLEIQRTEQGDSAMYLCASSHKTDIYEQYFGPGTRLTVT.

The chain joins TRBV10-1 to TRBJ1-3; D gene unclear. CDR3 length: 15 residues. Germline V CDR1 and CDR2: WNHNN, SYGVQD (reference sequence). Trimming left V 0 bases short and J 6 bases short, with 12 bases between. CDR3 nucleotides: TGCGCCAGCAGTGAGTCGGGAAGCGGTTCAAACACCATATATTTT. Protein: CASSESGSGSNTIYF.

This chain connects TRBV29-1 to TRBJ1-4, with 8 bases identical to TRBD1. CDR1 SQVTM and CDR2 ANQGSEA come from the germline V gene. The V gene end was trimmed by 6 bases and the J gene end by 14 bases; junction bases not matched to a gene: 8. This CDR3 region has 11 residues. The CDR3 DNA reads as TGCAGCGTCGAAATGGGGACAGGTCTGTTTTTT. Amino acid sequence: CSVEMGTGLFF.

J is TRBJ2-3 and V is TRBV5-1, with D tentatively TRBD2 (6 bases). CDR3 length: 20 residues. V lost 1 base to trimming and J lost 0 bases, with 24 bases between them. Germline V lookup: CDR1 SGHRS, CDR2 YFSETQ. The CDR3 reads CASSLMVTSWGLGSTDTQYF. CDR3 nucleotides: TGCGCCAGCAGCTTGATGGTCACTAGCTGGGGCTTGGGAAGCACAGATACGCAGTATTTT.

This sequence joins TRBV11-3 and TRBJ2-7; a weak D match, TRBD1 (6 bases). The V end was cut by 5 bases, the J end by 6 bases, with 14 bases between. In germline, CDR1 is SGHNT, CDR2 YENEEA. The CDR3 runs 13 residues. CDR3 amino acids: CASSPHRVGEQYF. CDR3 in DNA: TGTGCCAGCAGCCCTCACAGGGTAGGCGAGCAGTACTTC. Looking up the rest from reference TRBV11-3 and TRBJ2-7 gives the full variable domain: EAGVVQSPRYKIIEKKQPVAFWCNPISGHNTLYWYLQNLGQGPELLIRYENEEAVDDSQLPKDRFSAERLKGVDSTLKIQPAELGDSAVYLCASSPHRVGEQYFGPGTRLTVT.

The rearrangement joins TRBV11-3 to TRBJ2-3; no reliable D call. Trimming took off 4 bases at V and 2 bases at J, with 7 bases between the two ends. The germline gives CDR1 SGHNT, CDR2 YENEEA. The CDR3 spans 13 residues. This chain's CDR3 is CASSSGNTDTQYF. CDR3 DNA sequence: TGTGCCAGCAGCTCTGGGAACACAGATACGCAGTATTTT.

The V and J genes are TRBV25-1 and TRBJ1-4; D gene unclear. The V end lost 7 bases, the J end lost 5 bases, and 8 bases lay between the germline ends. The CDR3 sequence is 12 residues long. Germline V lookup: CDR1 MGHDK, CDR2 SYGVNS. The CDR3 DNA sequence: TGTGCCAGCAACAGAGGGAATGAAAAACTGTTTTTT. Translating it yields CASNRGNEKLFF.

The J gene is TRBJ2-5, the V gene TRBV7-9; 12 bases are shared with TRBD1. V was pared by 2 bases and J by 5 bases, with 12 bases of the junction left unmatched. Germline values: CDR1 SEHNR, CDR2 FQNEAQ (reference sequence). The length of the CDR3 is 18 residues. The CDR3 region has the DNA TGTGCCAGCAGCTTACGGGCAACCGGGACAGGGGGCGCCGAGACCCAGTACTTC. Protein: CASSLRATGTGGAETQYF.

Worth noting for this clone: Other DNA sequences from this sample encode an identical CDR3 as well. CDR3 nucleotide sequence: TGTGCCAGCTCGGGACAGCAAGAGACCCAGTACTTC. It is translated as CASSGQQETQYF. The chain has TRBV18 and TRBJ2-5; 7 bases are a match to TRBD1. The V and J ends lost 6 bases and 2 bases, in that order; junction bases with no gene match: 0. The germline CDR1 and CDR2 sequences are KGHSH and LQKENI. This CDR3 contains 12 residues.

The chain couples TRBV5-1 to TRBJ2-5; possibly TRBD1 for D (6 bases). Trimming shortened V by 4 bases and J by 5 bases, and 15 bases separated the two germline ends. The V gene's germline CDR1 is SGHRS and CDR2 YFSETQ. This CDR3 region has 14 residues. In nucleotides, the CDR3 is TGCGCCAGCAGCATAAAACAGGGTAGGGAGACCCAGTACTTC. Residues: CASSIKQGRETQYF. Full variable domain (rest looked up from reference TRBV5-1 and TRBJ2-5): KAGVTQTPRYLIKTRGQQVTLSCSPISGHRSVSWYQQTPGQGLQFLFEYFSETQRNKGNFPGRFSGRQFSNSRSEMNVSTLELGDSALYLCASSIKQGRETQYFGPGTRLLVL.

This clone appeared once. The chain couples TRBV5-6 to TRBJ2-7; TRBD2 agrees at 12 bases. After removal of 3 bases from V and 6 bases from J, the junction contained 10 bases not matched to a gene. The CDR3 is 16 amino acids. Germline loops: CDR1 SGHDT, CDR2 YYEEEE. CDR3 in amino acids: CASSSPGTSGSLEQYF. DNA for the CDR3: TGTGCCAGCAGCTCCCCAGGGACTAGCGGGTCCCTCGAGCAGTACTTC.

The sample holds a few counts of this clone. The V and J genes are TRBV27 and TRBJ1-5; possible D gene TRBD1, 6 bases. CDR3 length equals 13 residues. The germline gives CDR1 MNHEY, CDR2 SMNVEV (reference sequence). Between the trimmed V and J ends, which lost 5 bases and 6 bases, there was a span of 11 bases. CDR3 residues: CASSPQGSQPQHF. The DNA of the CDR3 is TGTGCCAGCAGTCCGCAGGGGAGTCAGCCCCAGCATTTT.

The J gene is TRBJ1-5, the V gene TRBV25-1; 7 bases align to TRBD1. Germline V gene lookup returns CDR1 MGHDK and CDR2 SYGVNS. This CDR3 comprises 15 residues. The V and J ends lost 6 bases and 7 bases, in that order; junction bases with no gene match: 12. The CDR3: CASSAPDRRRQPQHF. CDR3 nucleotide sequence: TGTGCCAGCAGCGCCCCGGACAGGAGGCGGCAGCCCCAGCATTTT.

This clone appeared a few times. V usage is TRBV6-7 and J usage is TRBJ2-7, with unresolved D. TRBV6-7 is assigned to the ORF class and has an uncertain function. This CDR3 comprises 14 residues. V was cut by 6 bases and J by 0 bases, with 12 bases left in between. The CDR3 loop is CASSPPPDSYEQYF. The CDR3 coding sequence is TGTGCCAGCAGCCCCCCGCCTGACTCCTACGAGCAGTACTTC.

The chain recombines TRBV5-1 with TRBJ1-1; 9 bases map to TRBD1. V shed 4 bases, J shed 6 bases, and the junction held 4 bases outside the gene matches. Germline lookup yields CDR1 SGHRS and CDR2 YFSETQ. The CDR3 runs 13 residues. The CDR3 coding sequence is TGCGCCAGCAGCAGGACAGGGGCCCCTGAAGCTTTCTTT. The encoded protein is CASSRTGAPEAFF.

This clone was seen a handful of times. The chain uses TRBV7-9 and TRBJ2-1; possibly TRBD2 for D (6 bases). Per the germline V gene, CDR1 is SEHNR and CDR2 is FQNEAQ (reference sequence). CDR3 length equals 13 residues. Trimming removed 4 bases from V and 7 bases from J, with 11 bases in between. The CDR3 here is CASSSTSGNEQFF. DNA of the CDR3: TGTGCCAGCAGCTCAACGAGCGGGAATGAGCAGTTCTTC.

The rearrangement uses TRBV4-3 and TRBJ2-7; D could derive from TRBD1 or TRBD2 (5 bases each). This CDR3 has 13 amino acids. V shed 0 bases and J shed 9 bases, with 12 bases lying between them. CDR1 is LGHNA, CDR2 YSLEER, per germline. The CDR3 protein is CASSQDRIGGQYF. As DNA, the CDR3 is TGCGCCAGCAGCCAAGATCGAATTGGGGGGCAGTACTTC.

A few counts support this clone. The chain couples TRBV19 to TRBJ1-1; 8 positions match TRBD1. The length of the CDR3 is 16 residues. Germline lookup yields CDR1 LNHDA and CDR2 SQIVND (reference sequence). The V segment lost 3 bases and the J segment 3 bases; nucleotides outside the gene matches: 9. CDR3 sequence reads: CASSIPGGKGYTEAFF. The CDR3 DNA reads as TGTGCCAGTAGTATCCCAGGGGGCAAGGGGTACACTGAAGCTTTCTTT.

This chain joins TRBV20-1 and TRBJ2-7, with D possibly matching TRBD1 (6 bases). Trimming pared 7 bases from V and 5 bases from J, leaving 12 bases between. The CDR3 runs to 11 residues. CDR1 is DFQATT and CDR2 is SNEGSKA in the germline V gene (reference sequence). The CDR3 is CSVVRGNEQYF. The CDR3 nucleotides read TGCAGTGTTGTCAGGGGAAACGAGCAGTACTTC.